A single T cell receptor beta chain is shown here with its context. Its target is unknown. TCRdb keeps only in-frame clones here, not all; method: immunoSEQ multiplex PCR. The sample records 90,000 to 120,000 clones, over 80% being singletons. This entry comes from a study of T cell responses to AZD1222 COVID-19 vaccine. Study-level points and caveats: Targeting of unmutated variant regions was reportedly seen in nearly half of spike-specific TCRs. There were repertoire samples only from the period after the peak T cell response.

CDR3 length: 12 residues. V was shortened by 4 bases and J by 7 bases, with 7 bases between the two germline ends. The germline V gene has CDR1 MNHNY and CDR2 SVGAGI (reference sequence). Sequencing was performed on peripheral blood, taken 28 days after the second AZD1222 dose. This clonotype was obtained from an adult who received the AZD1222 COVID-19 vaccine. The rearrangement joins TRBV6-6 to TRBJ1-4; D not certain. The DNA for the CDR3 is TGTGCCAGCAGTTTGTCCCGTGAAAAACTGTTTTTT. Translating gives CASSLSREKLFF.